This is a list of T cell receptor beta chains from one sample in a study of cytomegalovirus exposure and HLA in healthy donors. Profiled with immunoSEQ multiplex PCR; TCRdb holds only in-frame clones, not every one. The table includes roughly 180,000 clones, 85% detected once. Input material: PBMCs. These receptors were taken from a boy aged 2 to 9 in good health and CMV-seronegative. CDR3s include the opening cysteine and the closing phenylalanine or tryptophan. D genes are given only for firm matches. Some rows mark clone size as missing; the rest say once, few, many or name a class of expanded clone.

v_call	j_call	d_call	clone_size	cdr3_length	cdr3_nt	cdr3_aa
TRBV19	TRBJ1-5	-	-	13	TGTGCCAGTAGTAACGGGGGGAATCAGCCCCAGCATTTT	CASSNGGNQPQHF
TRBV6-1	TRBJ1-1	-	-	13	TGTGCCAGCAGTGATCAGGGTAACACTGAAGCTTTCTTT	CASSDQGNTEAFF
TRBV30	TRBJ2-2	TRBD2	-	17	TGTGCCTGGAGGCGGGGGAGGGCCTCCGCGAACACCGGGGAGCTGTTTTTT	CAWRRGRASANTGELFF
TRBV27	TRBJ1-4	-	once	15	TGTGCCAGCAGTTTTGAGGGCCTGACTAATGAAAAACTGTTTTTT	CASSFEGLTNEKLFF
TRBV11-2	TRBJ2-5	-	-	15	TGTGCCAGCAGCTTAGTAGGACAGGAGGGGGAGACCCAGTACTTC	CASSLVGQEGETQYF
TRBV10-3	TRBJ2-2	TRBD1	once	15	TGTGCCATCAGTGCACTACAGGGGGACACCGGGGAGCTGTTTTTT	CAISALQGDTGELFF
TRBV7-9	TRBJ1-5	TRBD1	-	15	TGTGCCAGCAGTTCCGGGACAGAATACAATCAGCCCCAGCATTTT	CASSSGTEYNQPQHF
TRBV6-1	TRBJ1-2	-	-	13	TGTGCCAGCACCCTACGGGTGAACTATGGCTACACCTTC	CASTLRVNYGYTF
TRBV29-1	TRBJ2-3	-	-	20	TGCAGCGTTGATGGCTTGGACTACAGCCGCCCAAAATCCAGCACAGATACGCAGTATTTT	CSVDGLDYSRPKSSTDTQYF
TRBV6-1	TRBJ1-6	TRBD1	-	16	TGTGCCAGCAGTGGTGTCGAGGGACAGGGGAATTCACCCCTCCACTTT	CASSGVEGQGNSPLHF
TRBV28	TRBJ2-2	-	-	15	TGTGCCAGCTTGGAAGGGGGTGGGAACACCGGGGAGCTGTTTTTT	CASLEGGGNTGELFF
TRBV9	TRBJ2-3	TRBD2	-	15	TGTGCCAGCAGCGGGCTAGCGGACTTCACAGATACGCAGTATTTT	CASSGLADFTDTQYF
TRBV13	TRBJ1-5	-	-	12	TGTGCCAGCAGCAGAGGGGGACAGCCCCAGCATTTT	CASSRGGQPQHF
TRBV29-1	TRBJ1-2	-	-	12	TGCAGCGTCGGTGCGGGGGGCAGAGGCTACACCTTC	CSVGAGGRGYTF
TRBV2	TRBJ2-1	TRBD1	-	13	TGTGCCAGCAGTGAGGACAGGGGTCATGAGCAGTTCTTC	CASSEDRGHEQFF
TRBV2	TRBJ2-7	-	-	11	TGTGCCAGCAGCAGGTCCTACGAGCAGTACTTC	CASSRSYEQYF
TRBV25-1	TRBJ2-2	TRBD1	-	15	TGTGCCGGCACCCCCGGGACAGGGTATTCCGGGGAGCTGTTTTTT	CAGTPGTGYSGELFF
TRBV5-6	TRBJ1-1	TRBD1	-	15	TGTGCCAGCAGCGCCCGACAGGGAAAGAACACTGAAGCTTTCTTT	CASSARQGKNTEAFF
TRBV5-1	TRBJ2-3	-	-	13	TGCGCCAGCAGTCCAGGGAATTTGGGTACGCAGTATTTT	CASSPGNLGTQYF
TRBV30	TRBJ1-2	TRBD1	-	18	TGTGCCTGGAGTGTACCCGGACAGGGGCGTATACCTAACTATGGCTACACCTTC	CAWSVPGQGRIPNYGYTF
TRBV19	TRBJ2-5	TRBD2	-	14	TGTGCCAGTAAGGCTAGCGGGAGTAGGGAGACCCAGTACTTC	CASKASGSRETQYF
TRBV29-1	TRBJ2-2	-	few	14	TGCAGCACAACCCCTCTCGCGAACACCGGGGAGCTGTTTTTT	CSTTPLANTGELFF
TRBV6-4	TRBJ2-2	TRBD1	once	17	TGTGCCAGCAGTGAGACAGGGTTGGGAGTGAACACCGGGGAGCTGTTTTTT	CASSETGLGVNTGELFF
TRBV30	TRBJ1-2	-	-	12	TGTGCCTGGGGGACTGCTAACTATGGCTACACCTTC	CAWGTANYGYTF
TRBV19	TRBJ2-3	-	-	14	TGTGCCAGTAGTATAGGACTTCTCACAGATACGCAGTATTTT	CASSIGLLTDTQYF
TRBV5-1	TRBJ2-3	-	-	17	TGCGCCAGCAGCTTGGTAACCTTCGTCGGTCGGGGAGATACGCAGTATTTT	CASSLVTFVGRGDTQYF
TRBV5-1	TRBJ2-2	-	few	16	TGCGCCAGCAGCTTGGGGTTAGCCTCTAACACCGGGGAGCTGTTTTTT	CASSLGLASNTGELFF
TRBV5-1	TRBJ1-2	-	-	13	TGCGCCAGCAGCTTTGGGGCGGACTATGGCTACACCTTC	CASSFGADYGYTF
TRBV30	TRBJ1-1	TRBD1	-	14	TGTGCCTGGAGTCCAGACAGGGGCGGCACTGAAGCTTTCTTT	CAWSPDRGGTEAFF
TRBV11-2	TRBJ2-1	-	once	14	TGTGCCAGCAGCCTGGGACAAACGGGCAATGAGCAGTTCTTC	CASSLGQTGNEQFF
TRBV5-1	TRBJ1-6	-	-	16	TGCGCCAGCAGCGTAGGGGGAATAGAAAGGAATTCACCCCTCCACTTT	CASSVGGIERNSPLHF
TRBV11-2	TRBJ1-1	TRBD1	-	14	TGTGCCAGCAGCTGGGACAGGGAGAACACTGAAGCTTTCTTT	CASSWDRENTEAFF
TRBV21-1	TRBJ1-2	-	-	13	TGTGCCAGCAGCAAAGAGGGAGACTATGGCTACACCTTC	CASSKEGDYGYTF
TRBV28	TRBJ1-5	TRBD1	-	15	TGTGCCAGCAGTTTTCGACAGGGCAGCAATCAGCCCCAGCATTTT	CASSFRQGSNQPQHF
TRBV28	TRBJ1-1	-	few	15	TGTGCCAGCAGTTTTAGTACAGGGATCAGGACTGAAGCTTTCTTT	CASSFSTGIRTEAFF
TRBV10-3	TRBJ2-7	TRBD2	-	13	TGTGCCATCAGTGGGGGAGGGCAGTACGAGCAGTACTTC	CAISGGGQYEQYF
TRBV7-9	TRBJ1-1	TRBD1	-	11	TGTGCCAGCAGCCGAGGGGGCTTAGCTTTCTTT	CASSRGGLAFF
TRBV18	TRBJ2-2	TRBD1	-	16	TGTGCCAGCTCACCGTACAACAGGGGTAGCACCGGGGAGCTGTTTTTT	CASSPYNRGSTGELFF
TRBV28	TRBJ2-3	TRBD2	-	15	TGTGCCAGCAGCGAACCTAGCGGGGGCACAGATACGCAGTATTTT	CASSEPSGGTDTQYF
TRBV6-5	TRBJ2-2	TRBD2	-	15	TGTGCCAGCAGTTATAATGCGGGAGGGATCGGGGAGCTGTTTTTT	CASSYNAGGIGELFF
TRBV5-1	TRBJ1-2	-	few	13	TGCGCCAGCAGCTTTACAGGGCTGGCTGGCTACACCTTC	CASSFTGLAGYTF
TRBV21-1	TRBJ2-3	-	-	17	TGTGCCAGCAGCAATATGCGGGACCCCTCTAGCACAGATACGCAGTATTTT	CASSNMRDPSSTDTQYF
TRBV5-1	TRBJ2-5	-	few	14	TGCGCCAGCAGCTTGGGCCAGACAAAAGAGACCCAGTACTTC	CASSLGQTKETQYF
TRBV13	TRBJ1-1	-	-	14	TGTGCCAGCAGCTTAGTGAGGCGGAACACTGAAGCTTTCTTT	CASSLVRRNTEAFF